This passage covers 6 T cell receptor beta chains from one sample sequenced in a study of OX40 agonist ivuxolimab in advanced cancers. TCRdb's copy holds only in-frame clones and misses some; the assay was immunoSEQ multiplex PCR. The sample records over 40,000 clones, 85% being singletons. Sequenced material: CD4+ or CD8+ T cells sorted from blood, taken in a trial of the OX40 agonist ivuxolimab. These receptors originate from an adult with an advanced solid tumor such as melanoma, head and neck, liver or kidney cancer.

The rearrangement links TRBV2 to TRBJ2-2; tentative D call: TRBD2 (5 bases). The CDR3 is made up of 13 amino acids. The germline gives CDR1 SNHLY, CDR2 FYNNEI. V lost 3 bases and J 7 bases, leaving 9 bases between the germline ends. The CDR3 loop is CASSELAGGELFF. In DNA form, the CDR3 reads TGTGCCAGCAGTGAGCTAGCCGGCGGGGAGCTGTTTTTT.

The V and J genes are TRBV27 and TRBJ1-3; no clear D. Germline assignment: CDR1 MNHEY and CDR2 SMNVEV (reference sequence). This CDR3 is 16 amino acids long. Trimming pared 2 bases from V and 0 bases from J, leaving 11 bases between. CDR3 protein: CASSLAAPSSGNTIYF. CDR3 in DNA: TGTGCCAGCAGTTTAGCAGCTCCTAGCTCTGGAAACACCATATATTTT.

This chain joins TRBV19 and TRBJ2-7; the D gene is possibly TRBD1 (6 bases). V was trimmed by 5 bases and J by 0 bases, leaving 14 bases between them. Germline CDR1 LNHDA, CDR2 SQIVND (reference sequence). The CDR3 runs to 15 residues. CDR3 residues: CASSLRSGASYEQYF. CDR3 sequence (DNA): TGTGCCAGTAGTCTTCGGTCAGGGGCCTCCTACGAGCAGTACTTC.

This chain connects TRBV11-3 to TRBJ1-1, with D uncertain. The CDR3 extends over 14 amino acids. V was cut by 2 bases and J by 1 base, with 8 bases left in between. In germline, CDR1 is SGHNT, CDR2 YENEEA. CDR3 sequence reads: CASSLSRQNTEAFF. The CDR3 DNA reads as TGTGCCAGCAGCTTAAGTAGGCAGAACACTGAAGCTTTCTTT.

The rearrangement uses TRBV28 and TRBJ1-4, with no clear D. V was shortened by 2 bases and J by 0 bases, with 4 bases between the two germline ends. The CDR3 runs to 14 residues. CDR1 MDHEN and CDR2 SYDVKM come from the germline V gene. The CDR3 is CASSLATTNEKLFF. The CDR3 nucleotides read TGTGCCAGCAGTTTAGCCACAACTAATGAAAAACTGTTTTTT. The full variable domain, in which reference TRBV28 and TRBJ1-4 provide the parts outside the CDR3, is DVKVTQSSRYLVKRTGEKVFLECVQDMDHENMFWYRQDPGLGLRLIYFSYDVKMKEKGDIPEGYSVSREKKERFSLILESASTNQTSMYLCASSLATTNEKLFFGSGTQLSVL.

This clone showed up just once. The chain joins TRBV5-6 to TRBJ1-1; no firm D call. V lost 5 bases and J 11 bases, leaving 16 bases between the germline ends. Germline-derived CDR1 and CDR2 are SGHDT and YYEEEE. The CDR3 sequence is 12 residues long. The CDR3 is CASSPEGRAAFF. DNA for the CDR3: TGTGCCAGCAGTCCGGAGGGAAGGGCGGCTTTCTTT. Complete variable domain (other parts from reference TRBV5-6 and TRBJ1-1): DAGVTQSPTHLIKTRGQQVTLRCSPKSGHDTVSWYQQALGQGPQFIFQYYEEEERQRGNFPDRFSGHQFPNYSSELNVNALLLGDSALYLCASSPEGRAAFFGQGTRLTVV.